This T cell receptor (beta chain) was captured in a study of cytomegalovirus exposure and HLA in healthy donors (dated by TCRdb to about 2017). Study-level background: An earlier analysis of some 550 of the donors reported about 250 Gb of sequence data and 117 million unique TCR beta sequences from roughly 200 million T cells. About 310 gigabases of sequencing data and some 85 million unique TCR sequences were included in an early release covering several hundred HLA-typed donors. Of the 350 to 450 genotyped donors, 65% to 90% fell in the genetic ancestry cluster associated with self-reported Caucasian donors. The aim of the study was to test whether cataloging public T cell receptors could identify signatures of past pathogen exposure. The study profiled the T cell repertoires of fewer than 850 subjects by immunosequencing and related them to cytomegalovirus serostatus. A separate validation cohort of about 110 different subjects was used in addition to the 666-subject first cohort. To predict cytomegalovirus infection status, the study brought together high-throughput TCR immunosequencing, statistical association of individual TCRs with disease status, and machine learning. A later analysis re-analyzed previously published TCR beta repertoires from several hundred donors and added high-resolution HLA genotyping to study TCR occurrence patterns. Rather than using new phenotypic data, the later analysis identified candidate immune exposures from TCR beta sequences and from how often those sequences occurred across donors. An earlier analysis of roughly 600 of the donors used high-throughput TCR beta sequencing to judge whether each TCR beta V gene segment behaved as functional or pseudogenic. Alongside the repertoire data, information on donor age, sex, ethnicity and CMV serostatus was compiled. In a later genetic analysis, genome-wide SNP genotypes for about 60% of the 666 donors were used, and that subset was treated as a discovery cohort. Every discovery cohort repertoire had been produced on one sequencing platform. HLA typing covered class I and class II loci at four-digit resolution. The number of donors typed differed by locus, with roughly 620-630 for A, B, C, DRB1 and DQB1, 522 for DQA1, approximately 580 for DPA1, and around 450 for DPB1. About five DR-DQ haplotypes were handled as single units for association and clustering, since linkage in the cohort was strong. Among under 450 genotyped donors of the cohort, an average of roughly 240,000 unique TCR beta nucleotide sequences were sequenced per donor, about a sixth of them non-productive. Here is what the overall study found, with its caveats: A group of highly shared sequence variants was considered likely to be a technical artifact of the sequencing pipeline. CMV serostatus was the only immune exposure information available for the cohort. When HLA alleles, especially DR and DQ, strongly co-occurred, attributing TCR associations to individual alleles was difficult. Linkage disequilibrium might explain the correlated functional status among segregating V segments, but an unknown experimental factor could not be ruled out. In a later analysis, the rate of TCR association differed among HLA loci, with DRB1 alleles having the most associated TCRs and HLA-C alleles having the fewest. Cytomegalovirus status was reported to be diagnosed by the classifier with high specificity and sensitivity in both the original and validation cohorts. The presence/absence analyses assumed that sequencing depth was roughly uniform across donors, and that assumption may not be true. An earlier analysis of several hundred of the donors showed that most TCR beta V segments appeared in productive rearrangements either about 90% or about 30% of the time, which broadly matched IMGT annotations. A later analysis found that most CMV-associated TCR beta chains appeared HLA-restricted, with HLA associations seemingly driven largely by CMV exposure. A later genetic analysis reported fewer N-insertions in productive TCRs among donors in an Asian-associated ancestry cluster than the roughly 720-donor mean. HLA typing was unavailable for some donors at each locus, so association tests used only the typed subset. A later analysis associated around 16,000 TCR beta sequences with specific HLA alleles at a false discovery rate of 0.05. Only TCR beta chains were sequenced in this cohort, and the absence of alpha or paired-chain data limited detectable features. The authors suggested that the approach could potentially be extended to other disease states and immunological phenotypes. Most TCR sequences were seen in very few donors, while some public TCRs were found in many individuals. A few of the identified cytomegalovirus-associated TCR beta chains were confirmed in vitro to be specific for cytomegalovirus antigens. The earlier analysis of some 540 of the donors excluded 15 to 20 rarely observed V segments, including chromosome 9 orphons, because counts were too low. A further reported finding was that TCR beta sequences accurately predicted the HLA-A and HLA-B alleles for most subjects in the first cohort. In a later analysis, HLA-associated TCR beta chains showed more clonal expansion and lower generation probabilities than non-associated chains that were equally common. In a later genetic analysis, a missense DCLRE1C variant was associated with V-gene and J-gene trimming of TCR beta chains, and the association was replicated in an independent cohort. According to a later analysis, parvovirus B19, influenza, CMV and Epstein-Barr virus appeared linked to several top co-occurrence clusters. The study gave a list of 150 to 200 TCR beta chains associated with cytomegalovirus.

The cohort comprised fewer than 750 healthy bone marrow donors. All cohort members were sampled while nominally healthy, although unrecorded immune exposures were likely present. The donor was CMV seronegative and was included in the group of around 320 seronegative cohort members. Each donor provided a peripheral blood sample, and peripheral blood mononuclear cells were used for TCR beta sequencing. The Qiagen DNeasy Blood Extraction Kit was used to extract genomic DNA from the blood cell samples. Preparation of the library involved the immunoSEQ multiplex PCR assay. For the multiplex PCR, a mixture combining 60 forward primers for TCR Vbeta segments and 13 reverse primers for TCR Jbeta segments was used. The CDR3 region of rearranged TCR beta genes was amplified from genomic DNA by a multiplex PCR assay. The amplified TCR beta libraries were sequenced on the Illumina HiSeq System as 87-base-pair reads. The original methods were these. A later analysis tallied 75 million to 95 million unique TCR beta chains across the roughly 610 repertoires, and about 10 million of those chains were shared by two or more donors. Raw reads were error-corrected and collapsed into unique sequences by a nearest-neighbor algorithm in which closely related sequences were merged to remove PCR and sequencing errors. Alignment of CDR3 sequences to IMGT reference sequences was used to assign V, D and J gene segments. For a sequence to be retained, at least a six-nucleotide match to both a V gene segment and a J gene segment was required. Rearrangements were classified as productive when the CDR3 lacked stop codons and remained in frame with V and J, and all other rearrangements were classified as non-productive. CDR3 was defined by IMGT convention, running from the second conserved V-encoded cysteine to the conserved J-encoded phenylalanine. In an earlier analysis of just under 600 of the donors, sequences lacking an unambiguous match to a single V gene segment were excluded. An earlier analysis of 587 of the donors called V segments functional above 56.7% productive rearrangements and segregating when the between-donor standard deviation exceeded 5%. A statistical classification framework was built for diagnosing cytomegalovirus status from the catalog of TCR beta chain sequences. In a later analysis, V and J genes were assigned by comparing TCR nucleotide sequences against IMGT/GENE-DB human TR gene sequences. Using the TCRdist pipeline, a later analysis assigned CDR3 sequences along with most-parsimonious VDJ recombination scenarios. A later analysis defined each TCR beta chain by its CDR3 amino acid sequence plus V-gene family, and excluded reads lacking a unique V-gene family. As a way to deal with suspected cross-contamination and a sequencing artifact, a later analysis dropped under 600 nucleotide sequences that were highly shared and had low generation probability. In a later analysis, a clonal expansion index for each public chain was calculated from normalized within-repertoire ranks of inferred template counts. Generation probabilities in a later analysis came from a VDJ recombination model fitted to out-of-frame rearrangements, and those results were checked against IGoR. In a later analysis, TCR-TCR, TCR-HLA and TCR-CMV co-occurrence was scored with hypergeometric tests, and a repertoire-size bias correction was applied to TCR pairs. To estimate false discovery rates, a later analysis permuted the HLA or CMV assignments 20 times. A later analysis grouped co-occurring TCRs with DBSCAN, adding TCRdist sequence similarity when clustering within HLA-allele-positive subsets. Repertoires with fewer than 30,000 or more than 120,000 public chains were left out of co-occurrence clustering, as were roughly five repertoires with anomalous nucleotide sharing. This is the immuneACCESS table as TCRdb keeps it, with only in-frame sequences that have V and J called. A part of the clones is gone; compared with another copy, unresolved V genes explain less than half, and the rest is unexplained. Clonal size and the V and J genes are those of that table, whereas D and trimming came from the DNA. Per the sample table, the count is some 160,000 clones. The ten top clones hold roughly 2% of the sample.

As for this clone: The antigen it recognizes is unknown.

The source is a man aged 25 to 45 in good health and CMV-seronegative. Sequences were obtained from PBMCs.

The nucleotides are TGTGCCAGCAGCTTGACTGGCACAGATACGCAGTATTTT. Its coded protein is CASSLTGTDTQYF. The chain uses TRBV7-3 and TRBJ2-3, with the identity of the D gene unclear. Looking up the germline V gene yields CDR1 SGHTA and CDR2 FQGTGA. V is shortened by 3 bases, J by 1 base, and the region joining them spans 5 bases. The CDR3 goes from the cysteine to the phenylalanine over 13 residues. Only the CDR3 DNA is retained, 39 bases long and in frame from the first base.